One T cell receptor (beta chain) is described in this entry. Its specificity is unknown. The method was immunoSEQ multiplex PCR; TCRdb's version includes in-frame clones alone and lacks a portion of them. Among roughly 98,000 clones listed, around four fifths were seen once. In germline, CDR1 is SGHRS, CDR2 YFSETQ. V lost 2 bases and J lost 0; bases outside the gene matches: 8. The CDR3 runs 16 residues. With ipilimumab providing CTLA-4 blockade, focal radiation was administered to patients who had chemo-refractory metastatic non-small-cell lung cancer. The entry originates in a study of radiotherapy plus CTLA-4 blockade in lung cancer. Whole-study findings and limits: Early clonal dynamics of blood T cells, together with interferon-beta, were reported as the best response predictor.

The sequenced sample was peripheral blood, obtained from a patient treated with radiotherapy plus ipilimumab. This clonotype was sampled from a human donor with non-small cell lung cancer who had a partial response to radiotherapy plus ipilimumab. The chain combines TRBV5-1 with TRBJ2-7; 7 bases are shared with TRBD2. CDR3 in amino acids: CASSFEPAGTSYEQYF. In nucleotides, the CDR3 is TGCGCCAGCAGCTTTGAGCCAGCGGGAACCTCCTACGAGCAGTACTTC.